Listed below are T cell receptor beta chains from one sample, sequenced in a study of identical twins. Using its own MiXCR run on the 5' RACE reads, TCRdb lists one record per CDR3 protein. Among fewer than 550,000 distinct CDR3 sequences listed, 12% to 15% were seen once. This same sample was also part of a study on yellow fever vaccine responses in identical twins.

Material: CD4+ T cells sorted from blood. These receptors were taken from a woman aged 18-35 years in good health. Both conserved end residues are part of each CDR3. Each record gives: CDR3 protein, CDR3 DNA, D gene, clone size, V gene, J gene, CDR3 length. D genes are given only for firm matches. Some rows mark clone size as missing; the rest say once, few, many or name a class of expanded clone.

CDR3 protein: CAISESQGGRSYEQYF
CDR3 DNA: TGTGCCATCAGTGAGTCGCAGGGGGGGCGAAGTTACGAGCAGTACTTC
D gene: .
clone size: .
V gene: TRBV10-3
J gene: TRBJ2-7
CDR3 length: 16

CDR3 protein: CASSGQATSGANVLTF
CDR3 DNA: TGCGCCAGCAGCGGACAGGCGACCTCTGGGGCCAACGTCCTGACTTTC
D gene: TRBD1
clone size: few
V gene: TRBV5-1
J gene: TRBJ2-6
CDR3 length: 16

CDR3 protein: CASSQGPGNQPQHF
CDR3 DNA: TGTGCCAGCAGCCAAGGGCCGGGGAATCAGCCCCAGCATTTT
D gene: .
clone size: many
V gene: TRBV3-1
J gene: TRBJ1-5
CDR3 length: 14

CDR3 protein: CSARMAGGNTQYF
CDR3 DNA: TGCAGTGCTAGAATGGCGGGGGGTAATACGCAGTATTTT
D gene: TRBD2
clone size: .
V gene: TRBV20-1
J gene: TRBJ2-3
CDR3 length: 13

CDR3 protein: CASRSGLGTGELFF
CDR3 DNA: TGTGCCAGCAGGTCGGGACTAGGGACCGGGGAGCTGTTTTTT
D gene: TRBD2
clone size: few
V gene: TRBV12-3/TRBV12-4
J gene: TRBJ2-2
CDR3 length: 14

CDR3 protein: CASSKDVAKNIQYF
CDR3 DNA: TGCGCCAGCAGCAAGGATGTAGCCAAAAACATTCAGTACTTC
D gene: .
clone size: many
V gene: TRBV5-1
J gene: TRBJ2-4
CDR3 length: 14

CDR3 protein: CASSFPGWSVNEQYF
CDR3 DNA: TGCGCCAGCAGCTTCCCAGGCTGGAGTGTCAACGAGCAGTACTTC
D gene: .
clone size: .
V gene: TRBV5-1
J gene: TRBJ2-7
CDR3 length: 15

CDR3 protein: CASSVDSPVLYGYTF
CDR3 DNA: TGTGCCAGCAGTGTGGACAGCCCAGTCCTCTATGGCTACACCTTC
D gene: .
clone size: few
V gene: TRBV2
J gene: TRBJ1-2
CDR3 length: 15

CDR3 protein: CASSPAGLNEKLFF
CDR3 DNA: TGTGCCAGCAGTCCAGCGGGCTTAAATGAAAAACTGTTTTTT
D gene: .
clone size: .
V gene: TRBV3-1
J gene: TRBJ1-4
CDR3 length: 14

CDR3 protein: CASSVGTAGGTDTQYF
CDR3 DNA: TGTGCCAGCAGCGTAGGGACGGCGGGGGGCACAGATACGCAGTATTTT
D gene: TRBD2
clone size: few
V gene: TRBV9
J gene: TRBJ2-3
CDR3 length: 16

CDR3 protein: CATSDGAGGFLNQPQHF
CDR3 DNA: TGTGCCACCAGTGATGGGGCAGGGGGCTTTCTCAATCAGCCCCAGCATTTT
D gene: TRBD1
clone size: .
V gene: TRBV24-1
J gene: TRBJ1-5
CDR3 length: 17

CDR3 protein: CASSEEGPNYGYTF
CDR3 DNA: TGTGCCAGCAGTGAAGAGGGCCCAAACTATGGCTACACCTTC
D gene: .
clone size: .
V gene: TRBV2
J gene: TRBJ1-2
CDR3 length: 14

CDR3 protein: CSARAPDRTTYEQYF
CDR3 DNA: TGCAGTGCTAGAGCACCCGACAGGACCACCTACGAGCAGTACTTC
D gene: .
clone size: few
V gene: TRBV20-1
J gene: TRBJ2-7
CDR3 length: 15

CDR3 protein: CASSRLTGFGNNEQFF
CDR3 DNA: TGTGCCAGCAGCCGATTAACTGGGTTCGGTAACAATGAGCAGTTCTTC
D gene: .
clone size: .
V gene: TRBV28
J gene: TRBJ2-1
CDR3 length: 16

CDR3 protein: CASSPGTSAHNEQFF
CDR3 DNA: TGTGCCAGCAGCCCCGGGACTAGCGCTCACAATGAGCAGTTCTTC
D gene: TRBD2
clone size: few
V gene: TRBV2
J gene: TRBJ2-1
CDR3 length: 15

CDR3 protein: CASSYQLSGTDTQYF
CDR3 DNA: TGTGCCAGCAGTTACCAGCTTAGCGGCACAGATACGCAGTATTTT
D gene: .
clone size: .
V gene: TRBV6-5
J gene: TRBJ2-3
CDR3 length: 15

CDR3 protein: CASSTPASGATDTQYF
CDR3 DNA: TGTGCCAGCAGTACCCCCGCTAGCGGGGCCACAGATACGCAGTATTTT
D gene: TRBD2
clone size: few
V gene: TRBV28
J gene: TRBJ2-3
CDR3 length: 16

CDR3 protein: CASSQDILPQYF
CDR3 DNA: TGCGCCAGCAGCCAAGATATCCTGCCGCAGTATTTT
D gene: .
clone size: few
V gene: TRBV4-1
J gene: TRBJ2-3
CDR3 length: 12

CDR3 protein: CASRPPGQGWGTQYF
CDR3 DNA: TGTGCCAGCAGGCCCCCAGGACAGGGGTGGGGTACGCAGTATTTT
D gene: TRBD1
clone size: .
V gene: TRBV6-1
J gene: TRBJ2-3
CDR3 length: 15

CDR3 protein: CASRAKPTVSGKAYNEQFF
CDR3 DNA: TGTGCCAGCAGAGCGAAACCAACAGTAAGCGGGAAGGCCTACAATGAGCAGTTCTTC
D gene: TRBD2
clone size: .
V gene: TRBV6-2/TRBV6-3
J gene: TRBJ2-1
CDR3 length: 19

CDR3 protein: CASSLREEGVSGYTF
CDR3 DNA: TGTGCCAGCAGTTTAAGGGAGGAAGGTGTGTCGGGCTACACCTTC
D gene: .
clone size: .
V gene: TRBV12-3/TRBV12-4
J gene: TRBJ1-2
CDR3 length: 15

CDR3 protein: CSVVVVVGGQGSNEQFF
CDR3 DNA: TGCAGCGTTGTGGTTGTAGTGGGGGGACAGGGATCCAATGAGCAGTTCTTC
D gene: TRBD1
clone size: .
V gene: TRBV29-1
J gene: TRBJ2-1
CDR3 length: 17

CDR3 protein: CSGAGLAAFNEQFF
CDR3 DNA: TGCAGCGGCGCGGGACTAGCGGCCTTCAATGAGCAGTTCTTC
D gene: TRBD2
clone size: few
V gene: TRBV29-1
J gene: TRBJ2-1
CDR3 length: 14

CDR3 protein: CASSPTGTGGNQPQHF
CDR3 DNA: TGTGCCAGCTCACCAACCGGGACAGGGGGCAATCAGCCCCAGCATTTT
D gene: TRBD1
clone size: .
V gene: TRBV18
J gene: TRBJ1-5
CDR3 length: 16

CDR3 protein: CASLYPNSGNTGELFF
CDR3 DNA: TGTGCCAGCCTTTACCCCAACAGCGGGAACACCGGGGAGCTGTTTTTT
D gene: .
clone size: many
V gene: TRBV12-3/TRBV12-4
J gene: TRBJ2-2
CDR3 length: 16

CDR3 protein: CASSGLVLGEQFF
CDR3 DNA: TGTGCCAGCAGCGGACTAGTTCTTGGTGAGCAGTTCTTC
D gene: TRBD2
clone size: few
V gene: TRBV27
J gene: TRBJ2-1
CDR3 length: 13

CDR3 protein: CATNQRRRDEQFF
CDR3 DNA: TGTGCCACCAACCAGAGAAGGCGAGATGAGCAGTTCTTC
D gene: .
clone size: few
V gene: TRBV15
J gene: TRBJ2-1
CDR3 length: 13

CDR3 protein: CASSLQGPYNEQFF
CDR3 DNA: TGTGCCAGCAGCCTTCAGGGTCCCTACAATGAGCAGTTCTTC
D gene: .
clone size: many
V gene: TRBV3-1
J gene: TRBJ2-1
CDR3 length: 14

CDR3 protein: CASTHGTGSYNEQFF
CDR3 DNA: TGTGCCAGCACCCACGGCACAGGGAGTTACAATGAGCAGTTCTTC
D gene: .
clone size: .
V gene: TRBV6-2/TRBV6-3
J gene: TRBJ2-1
CDR3 length: 15

CDR3 protein: CASSPTSGEQYF
CDR3 DNA: TGTGCCAGCTCACCAACCAGTGGGGAGCAGTACTTC
D gene: .
clone size: few
V gene: TRBV18
J gene: TRBJ2-7
CDR3 length: 12

CDR3 protein: CASSLDKNGYQPQHF
CDR3 DNA: TGTGCCAGCAGCTTGGACAAAAATGGTTATCAGCCCCAGCATTTT
D gene: .
clone size: many
V gene: TRBV7-2
J gene: TRBJ1-5
CDR3 length: 15

CDR3 protein: CASSLAGQGVQETQYF
CDR3 DNA: TGTGCCAGCAGCTTAGCAGGCCAAGGGGTTCAAGAGACCCAGTACTTC
D gene: .
clone size: .
V gene: TRBV7-2
J gene: TRBJ2-5
CDR3 length: 16

CDR3 protein: CSAQPGQGPPSSYNEQFF
CDR3 DNA: TGCAGCGCGCAGCCGGGACAGGGCCCTCCCAGTTCCTACAATGAGCAGTTCTTC
D gene: TRBD1
clone size: many
V gene: TRBV29-1
J gene: TRBJ2-1
CDR3 length: 18

CDR3 protein: CASSRDLQGRNQPQHF
CDR3 DNA: TGTGCCAGCAGTCGGGACCTACAGGGGAGGAATCAGCCCCAGCATTTT
D gene: TRBD1
clone size: once
V gene: TRBV28
J gene: TRBJ1-5
CDR3 length: 16

CDR3 protein: CASSPRPPLASSYEQYF
CDR3 DNA: TGTGCCAGCAGCCCAAGACCGCCACTAGCGTCCTCCTACGAGCAGTACTTC
D gene: TRBD2
clone size: .
V gene: TRBV11-3
J gene: TRBJ2-7
CDR3 length: 17

CDR3 protein: CASSLMGSGSTDTQYF
CDR3 DNA: TGTGCCAGCAGCTTAATGGGGAGCGGAAGCACAGATACGCAGTATTTT
D gene: .
clone size: .
V gene: TRBV7-2
J gene: TRBJ2-3
CDR3 length: 16

CDR3 protein: CASSQEGRTSGTGELFF
CDR3 DNA: TGTGCCAGCAGCCAAGAAGGCAGGACTAGCGGCACCGGGGAGCTGTTTTTT
D gene: TRBD2
clone size: few
V gene: TRBV3-1
J gene: TRBJ2-2
CDR3 length: 17

CDR3 protein: CSASRAQYF
CDR3 DNA: TGCAGTGCAAGTAGGGCACAGTATTTT
D gene: .
clone size: few
V gene: TRBV20-1
J gene: TRBJ2-3
CDR3 length: 9

CDR3 protein: CSARDPRGLAYTDTQYF
CDR3 DNA: TGCAGTGCTAGAGATCCCCGCGGACTGGCTTACACAGATACGCAGTATTTT
D gene: .
clone size: .
V gene: TRBV20-1
J gene: TRBJ2-3
CDR3 length: 17

CDR3 protein: CASSPGQGASYEQYF
CDR3 DNA: TGTGCCAGCAGTCCTGGACAGGGAGCATCCTACGAGCAGTACTTC
D gene: TRBD1
clone size: .
V gene: TRBV12-3/TRBV12-4
J gene: TRBJ2-7
CDR3 length: 15

CDR3 protein: CASSLKGSTDTQYF
CDR3 DNA: TGCGCCAGCAGCTTGAAGGGGAGCACAGATACGCAGTATTTT
D gene: .
clone size: many
V gene: TRBV5-1
J gene: TRBJ2-3
CDR3 length: 14

CDR3 protein: CASSPTRTGLSGYTF
CDR3 DNA: TGTGCCAGCAGCCCCACGCGGACAGGGTTGTCGGGCTACACCTTC
D gene: TRBD1
clone size: many
V gene: TRBV7-8
J gene: TRBJ1-2
CDR3 length: 15

CDR3 protein: CATSVTGTGKHEQFF
CDR3 DNA: TGTGCCACCAGTGTAACCGGGACAGGGAAACATGAGCAGTTCTTC
D gene: TRBD1
clone size: few
V gene: TRBV24-1
J gene: TRBJ2-1
CDR3 length: 15

CDR3 protein: CSARKPSDRDGELFF
CDR3 DNA: TGCAGTGCTAGAAAACCGTCGGACAGGGACGGGGAGCTGTTTTTT
D gene: TRBD1
clone size: .
V gene: TRBV20-1
J gene: TRBJ2-2
CDR3 length: 15

CDR3 protein: CSVLTSGGWDEQFF
CDR3 DNA: TGCAGCGTGCTAACTAGCGGGGGGTGGGATGAGCAGTTCTTC
D gene: TRBD2
clone size: few
V gene: TRBV29-1
J gene: TRBJ2-1
CDR3 length: 14

CDR3 protein: CASSRKLTSRDKNIQYF
CDR3 DNA: TGTGCCAGCAGCCGAAAGTTGACTAGCCGGGACAAAAACATTCAGTACTTC
D gene: TRBD2
clone size: .
V gene: TRBV6-1
J gene: TRBJ2-4
CDR3 length: 17

CDR3 protein: CASSVEDRGALYF
CDR3 DNA: TGTGCCAGCAGCGTAGAGGACAGGGGGGCCTTATACTTC
D gene: TRBD1
clone size: .
V gene: TRBV9
J gene: TRBJ2-7
CDR3 length: 13

CDR3 protein: CASSLGVLSPMNSPLHF
CDR3 DNA: TGCGCCAGCAGCTTGGGGGTCCTCTCTCCTATGAATTCACCCCTCCACTTT
D gene: .
clone size: .
V gene: TRBV5-1
J gene: TRBJ1-6
CDR3 length: 17

CDR3 protein: CASSTGTGGMGTEAFF
CDR3 DNA: TGCGCCAGCAGCACCGGGACAGGGGGGATGGGGACTGAAGCTTTCTTT
D gene: TRBD1
clone size: few
V gene: TRBV5-1
J gene: TRBJ1-1
CDR3 length: 16

CDR3 protein: CSATRGQGLYNEKLFF
CDR3 DNA: TGCAGTGCAACCCGGGGACAGGGATTATATAATGAAAAACTGTTTTTT
D gene: TRBD1
clone size: .
V gene: TRBV20-1
J gene: TRBJ1-4
CDR3 length: 16